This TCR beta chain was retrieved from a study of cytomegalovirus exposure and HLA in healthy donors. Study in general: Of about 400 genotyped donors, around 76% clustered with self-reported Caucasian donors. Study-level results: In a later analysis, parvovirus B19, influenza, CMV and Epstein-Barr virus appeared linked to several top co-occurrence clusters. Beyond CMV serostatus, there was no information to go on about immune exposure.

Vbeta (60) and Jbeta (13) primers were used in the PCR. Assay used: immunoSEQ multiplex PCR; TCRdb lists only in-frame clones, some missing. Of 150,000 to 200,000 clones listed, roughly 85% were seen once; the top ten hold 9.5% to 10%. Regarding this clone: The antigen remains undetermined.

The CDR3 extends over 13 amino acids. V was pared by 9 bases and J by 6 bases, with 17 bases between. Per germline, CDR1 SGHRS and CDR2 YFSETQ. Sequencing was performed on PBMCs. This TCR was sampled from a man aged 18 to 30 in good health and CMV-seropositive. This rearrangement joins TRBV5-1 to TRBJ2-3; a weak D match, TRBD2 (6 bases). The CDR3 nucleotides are TGCGCCACCAGTCCGGGGGTTTCGGATACGCAGTATTTT. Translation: CATSPGVSDTQYF.